Below, 21 T cell receptor beta chains from the same sample are listed, as sequenced in a study of cytomegalovirus exposure and HLA in healthy donors. Both 60 Vbeta primers and 13 Jbeta primers went into the PCR. The protocol was immunoSEQ multiplex PCR, while the TCRdb copy is restricted to in-frame clones and leaves out a portion. The sample lists 150,000 or so clones, roughly 80% occurring once. The source material was PBMCs. These receptors were taken from a woman between 40 and 55 years old in good health and CMV-seronegative.

In the case of this clone: Distinct nucleotide sequences in the sample also encode this CDR3. The chain combines TRBV5-1 with TRBJ1-1, with D maybe TRBD1 (5 bases). The CDR3 contains 12 residues. V lost 4 bases and J lost 5, with 9 bases in between. Germline-derived CDR1 and CDR2 are SGHRS and YFSETQ. The CDR3 reads CASSQGGTEAFF. As DNA, the CDR3 is TGCGCCAGCAGCCAGGGAGGGACTGAAGCTTTCTTT. The entire variable domain, with the rest obtained from reference TRBV5-1 and TRBJ1-1, is as follows: KAGVTQTPRYLIKTRGQQVTLSCSPISGHRSVSWYQQTPGQGLQFLFEYFSETQRNKGNFPGRFSGRQFSNSRSEMNVSTLELGDSALYLCASSQGGTEAFFGQGTRLTVV.

In its sample, this clone was seen a few times. J is TRBJ2-4 and V is TRBV5-1; 11 positions match TRBD2. CDR3 length: 20 amino acids. V was clipped by 4 bases and J by 1 base; unmatched bases: 16. Germline lookup yields CDR1 SGHRS and CDR2 YFSETQ. CDR3 in DNA: TGCGCCAGCAGCCCAAGACTAGCGGGGTACGGGATGGGGGCCAAAAACATTCAGTACTTC. It codes for CASSPRLAGYGMGAKNIQYF.

V usage is TRBV28 and J usage is TRBJ2-1; 12 nucleotides line up with TRBD2. Germline trimming cut 4 bases from V and 4 bases from J; bases unmatched to any gene: 2. The CDR3 has 15 amino acids. Germline CDR1 reads MDHEN; CDR2 reads SYDVKM. The CDR3 loop is CASSSGLAGYNEQFF. The CDR3 bases are TGTGCCAGCAGTTCCGGACTAGCGGGGTACAATGAGCAGTTCTTC.

The chain combines TRBV28 with TRBJ1-4; 9 nucleotides match TRBD1. This CDR3 is built from 16 residues. J lost 2 bases, V lost 5 bases, and 6 bases had no gene match. CDR1 is MDHEN, CDR2 SYDVKM, per germline. The CDR3 reads CASSRTGAGTNEKLFF. CDR3 bases: TGTGCCAGCAGTAGGACAGGGGCTGGGACTAATGAAAAACTGTTTTTT.

V usage is TRBV19 and J usage is TRBJ2-7, with a tentative D call TRBD2 (5 bases). This CDR3 is 14 amino acids long. Between the trimmed V and J ends, which lost 5 bases and 6 bases, there was a span of 17 bases. Germline CDR1 LNHDA, CDR2 SQIVND (reference sequence). As DNA, the CDR3 is TGTGCCAGTAGTTTGGACTTCCTTGCAGGCGAGCAGTACTTC. Its protein is CASSLDFLAGEQYF.

This clone has just a few counts. J is TRBJ2-1 and V is TRBV6-6, with D possibly matching TRBD2 (5 bases). The germline CDR1 and CDR2 sequences are MNHNY and SVGAGI (reference sequence). The CDR3 spans 16 residues. Trimming stripped 0 bases from V and 2 bases from J, with 11 bases between. CDR3 sequence reads: CASSYSTGVPYNEQFF. DNA of the CDR3: TGTGCCAGCAGTTACTCGACCGGGGTCCCCTACAATGAGCAGTTCTTC.

This chain connects TRBV11-2 to TRBJ1-6, with 8 bases fitting TRBD1. Germline values: CDR1 SGHAT, CDR2 FQNNGV. V lost 10 bases and J lost 10; bases outside the gene matches: 12. The CDR3 spans 14 residues. CDR3 region: CATQATGVDSPLHF. As DNA, the CDR3 is TGTGCCACCCAGGCGACAGGGGTGGACTCACCCCTCCACTTT.

This chain links TRBV5-1 with TRBJ1-4; no firm D call. V lost 2 bases to trimming and J lost 0 bases, with 14 bases between them. The length of the CDR3 is 17 residues. Per the germline V gene, CDR1 is SGHRS and CDR2 is YFSETQ. CDR3 DNA sequence: TGCGCCAGCAGCTTTGGCCTTGTTGATCCAACTAATGAAAAACTGTTTTTT. It codes for CASSFGLVDPTNEKLFF.

The chain combines TRBV27 with TRBJ2-5; 9 bases are shared with TRBD1. Germline-derived CDR1 and CDR2 are MNHEY and SMNVEV (reference sequence). The CDR3 loop spans 17 amino acids. With V trimmed by 0 bases and J by 7 bases, 12 bases remained unmatched. CDR3: CASSLSGLGGQGRTQYF. DNA for the CDR3: TGTGCCAGCAGTTTATCGGGCTTAGGCGGACAGGGGAGGACCCAGTACTTC.

The V call is TRBV6-1, the J call TRBJ1-2; 10 nucleotides agree with TRBD1. CDR3 size: 15 residues. Trimming took 7 bases from V and 6 from J; bases not matched to a gene: 11. In germline, CDR1 is MNHNS, CDR2 SASEGT. CDR3 protein: CASIFRQGAVDGYTF. The CDR3 nucleotides read TGTGCCAGCATTTTTCGACAGGGGGCGGTCGATGGCTACACCTTC.

The rearrangement uses TRBV29-1 and TRBJ2-1; 8 bases map to TRBD2. Germline V gives CDR1 SQVTM, CDR2 ANQGSEA. The V segment lost 4 bases and the J segment 0 bases; nucleotides outside the gene matches: 2. The CDR3 contains 14 residues. As DNA, the CDR3 is TGCAGCGTTGTAGCGGGACTCTCCTACAATGAGCAGTTCTTC. Encoded protein: CSVVAGLSYNEQFF.

This rearrangement joins TRBV28 to TRBJ2-7, with TRBD1 matching 7 bases. V shed 2 bases and J 2 bases; nucleotides not matched to a gene: 6. Germline assignment: CDR1 MDHEN and CDR2 SYDVKM. This CDR3 is 15 amino acids long. The CDR3 here is CASSLEGAKAYEQYF. The CDR3 nucleotides are TGTGCCAGCAGTTTAGAGGGGGCAAAGGCCTACGAGCAGTACTTC.

The chain links TRBV2 to TRBJ1-5; D is unclear. V was trimmed by 6 bases and J by 7 bases, leaving 16 bases between them. CDR3 length: 14 residues. Germline V gives CDR1 SNHLY, CDR2 FYNNEI. The CDR3: CASRPGVEGQPQHF. CDR3 sequence (DNA): TGTGCCAGCAGACCCGGGGTCGAGGGACAGCCCCAGCATTTT.

A few counts support this clone. The V call is TRBV6-1, the J call TRBJ2-7; D gene ambiguous. This CDR3 region has 15 residues. Germline-derived CDR1 and CDR2 are MNHNS and SASEGT. V was shortened by 4 bases and J by 4 bases, with 17 bases between the two germline ends. CDR3 coding DNA: TGTGCCAGCAGTGCTTTAACAGTGACCGTTTACGAGCAGTACTTC. It yields the protein CASSALTVTVYEQYF.

The chain has TRBV5-1 and TRBJ1-4, with 8 bases lining up with TRBD1. J lost 8 bases, V lost 0 bases, and 6 bases had no gene match. Germline V gives CDR1 SGHRS, CDR2 YFSETQ. CDR3 length: 15 amino acids. CDR3 DNA: TGCGCCAGCAGCTTGGCGACAGGGGTGCGAGAAAAACTGTTTTTT. Protein product: CASSLATGVREKLFF.

This clone was observed once. J is TRBJ1-1 and V is TRBV5-1, with 8 positions matching TRBD1. CDR1 and CDR2 from the germline V gene are SGHRS and YFSETQ. This CDR3 comprises 13 residues. V was pared by 2 bases and J by 10 bases, with 7 bases of the junction left unmatched. CDR3 in amino acids: CASSFSGQEGAFF. The CDR3 DNA is TGCGCCAGCAGCTTTTCGGGACAGGAGGGAGCTTTCTTT. The full variable domain, rest sourced from reference TRBV5-1 and TRBJ1-1, is KAGVTQTPRYLIKTRGQQVTLSCSPISGHRSVSWYQQTPGQGLQFLFEYFSETQRNKGNFPGRFSGRQFSNSRSEMNVSTLELGDSALYLCASSFSGQEGAFFGQGTRLTVV.

This clone was counted only a few times. The rearrangement links TRBV5-4 to TRBJ2-3; D unresolved. CDR3 length: 13 residues. V was clipped by 0 bases and J by 2 bases, with 4 bases between them. Germline V gives CDR1 SGHNT, CDR2 YYREEE (reference sequence). Here the CDR3 DNA reads TGTGCCAGCAGCTTGGTCTCCACAGATACGCAGTATTTT. Translating it yields CASSLVSTDTQYF.

In its sample, this clone was seen once. The V and J genes are TRBV28 and TRBJ1-1, with TRBD1 matching 7 bases. The germline V gene has CDR1 MDHEN and CDR2 SYDVKM. Unmatched junction bases numbered 5, after V lost 6 bases and J lost 4 bases. This CDR3 comprises 13 residues. The CDR3 spells CASSVTGVTEAFF. The CDR3 coding sequence is TGTGCCAGCAGCGTCACAGGGGTCACTGAAGCTTTCTTT.

The V and J genes are TRBV13 and TRBJ2-5, with TRBD1 matching 9 bases. The CDR3 extends over 16 amino acids. Germline values: CDR1 PRHDT, CDR2 FYEKMQ (reference sequence). After removal of 5 bases from V and 5 bases from J, the junction contained 12 bases not matched to a gene. As DNA, the CDR3 is TGTGCCAGCAGCCCAGGACAGGGGATAGGTAGGGAGACCCAGTACTTC. This sequence encodes CASSPGQGIGRETQYF.

The chain employs TRBV6-6 and TRBJ2-7, with 8 positions matching TRBD2. CDR1 is MNHNY and CDR2 is SVGAGI in the germline V gene (reference sequence). Trimming cost V 4 bases and J 2 bases; bases outside gene matches: 4. The CDR3 runs to 14 residues. This CDR3 is CASSFPGLAYEQYF. The CDR3 nucleotides read TGTGCCAGCAGTTTTCCGGGACTAGCCTACGAGCAGTACTTC.

The genes are TRBV4-1 and TRBJ2-5, with 8 bases matching TRBD1. CDR3 length equals 13 residues. The ends lost 5 bases at V and 7 bases at J; junction bases unmatched: 6. Germline V CDR1 and CDR2: MGHRA, YSYEKL. The CDR3 DNA reads TGCGCCAGCAGCGGACAGGGACGGGCGACCCAGTACTTC. Translation gives CASSGQGRATQYF.